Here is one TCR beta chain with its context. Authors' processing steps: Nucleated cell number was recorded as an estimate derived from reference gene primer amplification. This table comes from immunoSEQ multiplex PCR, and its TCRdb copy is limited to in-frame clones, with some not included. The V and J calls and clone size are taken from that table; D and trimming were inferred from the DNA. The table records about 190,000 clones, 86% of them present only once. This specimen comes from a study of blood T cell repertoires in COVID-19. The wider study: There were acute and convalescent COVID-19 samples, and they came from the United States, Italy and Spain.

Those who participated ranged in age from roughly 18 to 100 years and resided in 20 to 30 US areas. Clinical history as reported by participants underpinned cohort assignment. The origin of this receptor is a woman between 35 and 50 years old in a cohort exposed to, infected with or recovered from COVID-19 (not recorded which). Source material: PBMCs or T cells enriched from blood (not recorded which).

The CDR3 loop is CASSDLREIETQYF. The DNA of the CDR3 is TGTGCCAGCAGCGATCTTAGGGAGATCGAGACCCAGTACTTC. The chain carries TRBV6-2 or TRBV6-3 and TRBJ2-5, with D tentatively TRBD2 (5 bases). V dropped 6 bases and J dropped 5 bases, with 16 bases sitting between them. CDR1 MNHEY and CDR2 SVGEGT come from the germline V gene. The CDR3 sequence is 14 residues long.